This T cell receptor (beta chain) originates from a study of cytomegalovirus exposure and HLA in healthy donors. Study-wide points: Presence/absence analysis assumed near-uniform sequencing depth across donors. Later analysis demonstrated an association between a missense DCLRE1C variant and TCR beta V- and J-gene trimming. Some TCR beta chains (roughly 160 of them) were listed as cytomegalovirus-associated. Further analysis, carried out later, found HLA-associated TCR beta chains more clonally expanded than equally common other chains.

V lost 3 bases and J 0 bases, leaving 9 bases between the germline ends. The CDR3 covers 15 residues. Germline loops: CDR1 MDHEN, CDR2 SYDVKM. Notes on this clone: Its antigen is undetermined.

PCR involved 60 Vbeta and 13 Jbeta primers. TCRdb's copy holds only in-frame clones and misses some; the assay was immunoSEQ multiplex PCR. Of fewer than 90,000 clones detected, around 79% appear once; the ten largest clones hold under 15%. This clonotype was sampled from a woman in her thirties or forties in good health and CMV-seropositive. The chain combines TRBV28 with TRBJ1-5; weak D call: TRBD1 (6 bases). Sequenced material: PBMCs. Here the CDR3 reads CASSLLQGSNQPQHF. In DNA, the CDR3 is TGTGCCAGCAGTTTGTTACAGGGTAGCAATCAGCCCCAGCATTTT.